The clone carrying this T cell receptor (beta chain) was picked up one time. Trimming cost V 2 bases and J 6 bases; bases outside gene matches: 9. CDR3 size: 15 residues. Germline V gene sequence: CDR1 SGHAT, CDR2 FQNNGV. This record belongs to a study of blood T cell repertoires in COVID-19. Study information: Nucleic acid was either cDNA or gDNA, and it came from T cells, B-cell-depleted T cells, or PBMCs.

Assignment of participants to cohorts was predicated upon participant-reported clinical history. Resolution of symptoms, clearance, or two negative PCRs was present in recovered Cohort 3 donors. Here immunoSEQ multiplex PCR was the method, and the copy in TCRdb shows in-frame clones only, minus some. The sample consists of a few hundred thousand clones, about 91% of them appearing once. This chain connects TRBV11-2 to TRBJ1-1; 7 bases are shared with TRBD1. Sequencing was carried out using PBMCs or T cells enriched from blood (not recorded which). This receptor was taken from a woman aged 18-29 years who had recovered from COVID-19. The CDR3: CASSLIRRGPAEAFF. The CDR3 bases are TGTGCCAGCAGCTTAATTCGAAGGGGGCCCGCTGAAGCTTTCTTT.